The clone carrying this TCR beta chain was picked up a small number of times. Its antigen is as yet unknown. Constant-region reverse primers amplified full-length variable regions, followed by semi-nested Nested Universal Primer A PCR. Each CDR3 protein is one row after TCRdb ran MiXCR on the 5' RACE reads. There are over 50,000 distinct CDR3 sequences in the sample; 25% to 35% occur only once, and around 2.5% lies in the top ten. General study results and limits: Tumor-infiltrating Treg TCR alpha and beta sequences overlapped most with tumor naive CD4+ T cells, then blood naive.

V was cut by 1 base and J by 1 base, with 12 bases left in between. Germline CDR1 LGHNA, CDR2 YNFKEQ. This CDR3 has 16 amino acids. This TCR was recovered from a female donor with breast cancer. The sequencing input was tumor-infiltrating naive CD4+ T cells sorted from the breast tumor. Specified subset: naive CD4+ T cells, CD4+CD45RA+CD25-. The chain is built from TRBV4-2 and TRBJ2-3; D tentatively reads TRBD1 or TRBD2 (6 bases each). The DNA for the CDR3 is TGTGCCAGCAGCCAAGGGAAGGGGGAGGGCACAGATACGCAGTATTTT. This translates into CASSQGKGEGTDTQYF.